These T cell receptor beta chains were read from a single sample in a study of early T cells in non-severe SARS-CoV-2 infection. TCRdb recomputed calls from the 5' RACE reads with MiXCR, one row per CDR3 protein. The sample has about 69,000 distinct CDR3 sequences; roughly 8.7% are singletons. Sequenced material: whole blood. These receptors were taken from an adult who was a healthcare worker with PCR-confirmed SARS-CoV-2 infection or an uninfected control (not recorded which). Each CDR3 is given with its conserved first and last residue. The D gene is left open where the match is weak. Clone size, where shown, is once, few, many, or a class for clones that have expanded.

TRBV2	few	TRBD1	TRBJ1-6	CASSAPTGGGSPLHF	TGTGCCAGCAGTGCCCCTACAGGGGGTGGTTCACCCCTCCACTTT
TRBV6-1	few	NA	TRBJ2-3	CASSEIQGVDTQYF	TGTGCCAGCAGTGAAATACAGGGCGTGGATACGCAGTATTTT
TRBV3-1	few	NA	TRBJ2-7	CASSTLSGSSFYEQYF	TGTGCCAGCAGCACTCTTTCCGGGTCTAGCTTCTACGAGCAGTACTTC
TRBV6-2/TRBV6-3	few	NA	TRBJ2-2	CASSYRAQGTGELFF	TGTGCCAGCAGTTACAGAGCGCAGGGCACCGGGGAGCTGTTTTTT
TRBV19	many	NA	TRBJ2-2	CASSIGSMGELFF	TGTGCCAGTAGTATAGGGTCCATGGGGGAGCTGTTTTTT
TRBV4-3	many	TRBD2	TRBJ2-3	CASSQINHGLAGVDTQYF	TGCGCCAGCAGCCAGATAAACCATGGACTAGCGGGAGTAGATACGCAGTATTTT
TRBV29-1	NA	NA	TRBJ2-7	CSVEVLKRYSYEQYF	TGCAGCGTTGAGGTTTTGAAGCGGTATTCCTACGAGCAGTACTTC
TRBV29-1	many	NA	TRBJ1-1	CSESSLEGTEAFF	TGCAGCGAGTCGTCCCTTGAGGGTACTGAAGCTTTCTTT
TRBV20-1	many	TRBD2	TRBJ2-1	CSARPSGTYNEQFF	TGCAGTGCTAGACCTAGCGGGACCTACAATGAGCAGTTCTTC
TRBV20-1	many	TRBD1	TRBJ1-2	CSARRDSYGYTF	TGCAGTGCTAGGCGGGACAGCTATGGCTACACCTTC
TRBV20-1	many	TRBD2	TRBJ2-3	CSARGLAGVREDTQYF	TGCAGTGCTAGAGGACTAGCGGGAGTCCGGGAAGATACGCAGTATTTT
TRBV25-1	few	NA	TRBJ2-3	CASRVTDTQYF	TGTGCCAGCAGGGTCACAGATACGCAGTATTTT
TRBV18	NA	NA	TRBJ2-4	CASSPPMEGIQYF	TGTGCCAGCTCACCCCCAATGGAGGGCATTCAGTACTTC
TRBV30	few	NA	TRBJ1-1	CAWSAYSTEAFF	TGTGCCTGGAGTGCGTATTCCACTGAAGCTTTCTTT
TRBV2	many	NA	TRBJ1-1	CASMATQPPMNTEAFF	TGTGCCAGCATGGCGACTCAACCTCCCATGAACACTGAAGCTTTCTTT
TRBV4-3	many	NA	TRBJ2-3	CASSQDLASTDTQYF	TGCGCCAGCAGCCAAGACCTAGCTAGCACAGATACGCAGTATTTT
TRBV7-2	many	NA	TRBJ1-6	CASSFTGSSYNSPLHF	TGTGCCAGCAGCTTTACAGGGAGCTCCTATAATTCACCCCTCCACTTT
TRBV2	many	TRBD1	TRBJ2-7	CASATGQAYHEQYF	TGTGCCAGCGCGACTGGACAGGCTTATCACGAGCAGTACTTC
TRBV6-2/TRBV6-3	NA	NA	TRBJ2-5	CASSYASLETQYF	TGTGCCAGCAGTTATGCTAGCTTGGAGACCCAGTACTTC
TRBV13	NA	TRBD1	TRBJ2-7	CASSLIGTGIYGQYF	TGTGCCAGCAGCTTAATCGGGACAGGTATCTACGGGCAGTACTTC
TRBV10-3	NA	NA	TRBJ2-7	CALKGGGTDEQYF	TGTGCCCTAAAAGGTGGGGGGACAGACGAGCAGTACTTC
TRBV5-1	few	NA	TRBJ1-1	CASSFQGSGSSTEAFF	TGCGCCAGCAGCTTCCAGGGGTCGGGAAGTAGCACTGAAGCTTTCTTT
TRBV13	NA	TRBD2	TRBJ2-1	CASSSAGGGRGSYNEQFF	TGTGCCAGCAGCTCCGCCGGGGGAGGGAGGGGATCCTACAATGAGCAGTTCTTC
TRBV20-1	many	NA	TRBJ2-3	CSASWADTDTQYF	TGCAGTGCTAGTTGGGCTGACACAGATACGCAGTATTTT